These 9 T cell receptor beta chains were sequenced from one sample in a study of T cells in Graves' hyperthyroidism and ophthalmopathy (dated by TCRdb to between 2018 and 2020). Receptors were amplified or captured by multiplex PCR. The reads were generated on an Illumina HiSeq 2000. The TCR beta CDR3 regions were amplified from RNA transcripts. A first-round RT-PCR of the TCR CDR3 used the HTBI primer set with the Qiagen OneStep RT-PCR kit. The raw public data were reprocessed by TCRdb itself: fastp quality trimming at Q25, MiXCR clonotype calling, in-frame beta chains only. All rows with the same CDR3 protein become a single entry with the most common DNA and genes. The sample table contains about 290,000 distinct CDR3 sequences; only one count was recorded for 12% to 15% of them. 7.9% of the sample belongs to the ten largest clones. The sequenced sample was blood. The receptors were gathered from a woman aged 35 to 49 with Graves' hyperthyroidism.

Many counts were recorded for this clonotype. The chain has TRBV19 and TRBJ1-5; TRBD1 is a possible D gene (6 bases). V was trimmed by 5 bases and J by 6 bases, leaving 14 bases between them. This CDR3 comprises 14 residues. The germline CDR1 and CDR2 sequences are LNHDA and SQIVND (reference sequence). The CDR3 bases are TGTGCCAGTAGTCCCCGAGGGGGAGGTCAGCCCCAGCATTTT. Its protein is CASSPRGGGQPQHF.

This clonotype has ten or more counts. The chain uses TRBV20-1 and TRBJ2-7, with 13 bases aligning to TRBD2. Looked up from germline, CDR1 is DFQATT and CDR2 is SNEGSKA (reference sequence). The CDR3 covers 16 residues. With 3 bases clipped from V and 5 bases from J, the junction kept 10 bases outside the gene matches. CDR3 DNA sequence: TGCAGTGCTAGCGGACTAGCGGGAGCGTCTCCGGACGAGCAGTACTTC. Translated, it gives CSASGLAGASPDEQYF.

Many counts were recorded for this clonotype. This sequence joins TRBV20-1 and TRBJ1-5, with D possibly TRBD1 on 6 matching bases. The CDR3 has 15 residues. V was cut by 6 bases and J by 3 bases, with 18 bases left in between. Germline-derived CDR1 and CDR2 are DFQATT and SNEGSKA (reference sequence). DNA of the CDR3: TGCAGTGCCAGGGGTTCGGGGGCCCTCAATCAGCCCCAGCATTTT. Its translation is CSARGSGALNQPQHF.

The rearrangement joins TRBV27 to TRBJ2-5; perhaps TRBD2 as D (6 bases). Germline V gene lookup returns CDR1 MNHEY and CDR2 SMNVEV (reference sequence). Trimming removed 5 bases from V and 2 bases from J, with 24 bases in between. The CDR3 has 18 residues. DNA for the CDR3: TGTGCCAGCAGTGGCGGACCTCTGGCCGGGGGATCTCAAGAGACCCAGTACTTC. Its protein is CASSGGPLAGGSQETQYF.

This clonotype was found many times. The chain carries TRBV6-1 and TRBJ1-1; possible D gene TRBD1, 5 bases. CDR1 and CDR2 from the germline V gene are MNHNS and SASEGT. V shed 8 bases and J shed 0 bases, with 13 bases lying between them. The CDR3 spans 14 residues. CDR3 in amino acids: CASWPPGLNTEAFF. CDR3 bases: TGTGCCAGCTGGCCCCCAGGGCTGAACACTGAAGCTTTCTTT.

This sequence joins TRBV11-2 and TRBJ2-7, with 10 bases lining up with TRBD2. V was clipped by 4 bases and J by 5 bases; unmatched bases: 11. The CDR3 has 16 residues. Germline CDR1 is SGHAT and CDR2 is FQNNGV. Here the CDR3 reads CASSSTGLADQNEQYF. The CDR3 DNA sequence: TGTGCCAGCAGCTCCACCGGACTAGCGGATCAGAACGAGCAGTACTTC.

Many counts were recorded for this clonotype. The V gene is TRBV6-1, the J gene TRBJ2-4, with D perhaps matching TRBD1 (6 bases). V shed 8 bases and J shed 8 bases, with 16 bases lying between them. The CDR3 is 13 residues long. Germline CDR1 and CDR2: MNHNS and SASEGT. Written as DNA, the CDR3 is TGTGCCAGCGGAATCAGGGGTTGGGACATTCAGTACTTC. This encodes CASGIRGWDIQYF.

This clonotype has ten or more counts. V usage is TRBV11-2 and J usage is TRBJ1-1; D is perhaps TRBD1 (6 bases). V was shortened by 0 bases and J by 1 base, with 12 bases between the two germline ends. Germline lookup yields CDR1 SGHAT and CDR2 FQNNGV. This CDR3 spans 16 amino acids. The chain's CDR3 is CASSLEGGGRNTEAFF. For the CDR3, the DNA is TGTGCCAGCAGCTTAGAGGGAGGGGGGAGGAACACTGAAGCTTTCTTT.

This chain connects TRBV19 to TRBJ2-5, with 7 bases fitting TRBD2. Looked up from germline, CDR1 is LNHDA and CDR2 is SQIVND (reference sequence). Unmatched junction bases numbered 10, after V lost 5 bases and J lost 1 base. The CDR3 has 16 amino acids. CDR3 sequence reads: CASSLRAGPFQETQYF. DNA for the CDR3: TGTGCCAGTAGTTTACGAGCGGGACCCTTCCAAGAGACCCAGTACTTC.